Sequencing of this T cell receptor (beta chain) was carried out in a study of OX40 agonist ivuxolimab in advanced cancers. As for the study in general: Among those enrolled, mean age was 60 years (range roughly 23 to 85) and 75% to 85% were male. People who had prior anti-PD-1, anti-PD-L1 or anti-CTLA-4 therapy could take part, and under 45% had some. Study findings and constraints: At 0.1 to 3.0 mg/kg and by week 6, clonal expansion occurred in CD4+ and CD8+ blood T cells.

Sequencing was performed with immunoSEQ multiplex PCR; in TCRdb, only in-frame clones are kept and a portion is missing. Of some 17,000 clones in the sample, over 75% were seen once. Germline assignment: CDR1 SQVTM and CDR2 ANQGSEA. This CDR3 region has 14 residues. V lost 5 bases, J lost 0 bases, and 11 bases lay in between. To note about this clone: Its antigen is still unknown.

This receptor was obtained from an adult with an advanced solid tumor such as melanoma, head and neck, liver or kidney cancer. The V gene is TRBV29-1, the J gene TRBJ1-3; no clear D. The sample was CD4+ or CD8+ T cells sorted from blood, taken in a trial of the OX40 agonist ivuxolimab. The CDR3 loop is CSVYGDSSGNTIYF. The CDR3 bases are TGCAGCGTTTATGGGGATTCCTCTGGAAACACCATATATTTT.